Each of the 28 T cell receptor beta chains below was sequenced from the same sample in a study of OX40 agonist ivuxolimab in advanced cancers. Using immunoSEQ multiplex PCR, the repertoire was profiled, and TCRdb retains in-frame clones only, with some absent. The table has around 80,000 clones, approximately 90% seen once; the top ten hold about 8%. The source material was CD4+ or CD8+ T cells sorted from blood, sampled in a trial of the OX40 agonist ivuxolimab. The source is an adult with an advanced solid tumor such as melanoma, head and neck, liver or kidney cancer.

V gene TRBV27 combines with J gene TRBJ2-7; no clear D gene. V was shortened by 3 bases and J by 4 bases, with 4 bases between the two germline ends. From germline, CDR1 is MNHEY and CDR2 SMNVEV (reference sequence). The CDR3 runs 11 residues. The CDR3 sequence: CASSFGYEQYF. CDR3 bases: TGTGCCAGCAGTTTCGGTTACGAGCAGTACTTC.

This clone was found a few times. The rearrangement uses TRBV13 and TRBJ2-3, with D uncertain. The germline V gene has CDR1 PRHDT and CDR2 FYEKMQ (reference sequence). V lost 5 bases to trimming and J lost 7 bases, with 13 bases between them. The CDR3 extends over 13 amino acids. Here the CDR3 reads CASSPPLEHTQYF. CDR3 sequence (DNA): TGTGCCAGCAGCCCCCCTCTGGAGCATACGCAGTATTTT.

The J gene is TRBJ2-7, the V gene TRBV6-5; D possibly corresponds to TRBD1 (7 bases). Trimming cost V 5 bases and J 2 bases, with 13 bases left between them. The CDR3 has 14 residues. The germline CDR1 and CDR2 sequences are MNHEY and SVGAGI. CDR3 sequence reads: CASSITGEAYEQYF. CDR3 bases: TGTGCCAGCAGTATAACAGGGGAGGCCTACGAGCAGTACTTC.

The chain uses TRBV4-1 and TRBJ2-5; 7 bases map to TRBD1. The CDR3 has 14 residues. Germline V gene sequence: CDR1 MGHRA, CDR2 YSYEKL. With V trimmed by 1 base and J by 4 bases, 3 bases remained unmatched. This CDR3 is CASSQVEGAETQYF. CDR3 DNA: TGCGCCAGCAGCCAAGTTGAGGGGGCAGAGACCCAGTACTTC.

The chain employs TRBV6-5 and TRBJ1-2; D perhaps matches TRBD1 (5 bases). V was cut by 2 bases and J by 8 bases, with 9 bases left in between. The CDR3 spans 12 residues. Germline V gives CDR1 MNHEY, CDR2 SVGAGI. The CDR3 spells CASSYGGLGYTF. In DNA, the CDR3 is TGTGCCAGCAGTTACGGGGGACTGGGCTACACCTTC.

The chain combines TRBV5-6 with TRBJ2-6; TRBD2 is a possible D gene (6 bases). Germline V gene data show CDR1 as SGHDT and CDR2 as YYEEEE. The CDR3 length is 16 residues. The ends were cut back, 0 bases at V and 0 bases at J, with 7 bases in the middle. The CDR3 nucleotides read TGTGCCAGCAGCTTGGAGGAGGGCTCTGGGGCCAACGTCCTGACTTTC. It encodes CASSLEEGSGANVLTF. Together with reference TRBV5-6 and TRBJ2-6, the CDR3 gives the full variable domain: DAGVTQSPTHLIKTRGQQVTLRCSPKSGHDTVSWYQQALGQGPQFIFQYYEEEERQRGNFPDRFSGHQFPNYSSELNVNALLLGDSALYLCASSLEEGSGANVLTFGAGSRLTVL.

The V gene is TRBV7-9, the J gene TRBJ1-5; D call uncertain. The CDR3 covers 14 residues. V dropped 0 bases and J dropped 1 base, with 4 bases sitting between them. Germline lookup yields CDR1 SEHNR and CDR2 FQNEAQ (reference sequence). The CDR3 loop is CASSLAGSNQPQHF. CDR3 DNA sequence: TGTGCCAGCAGCTTAGCCGGCAGCAATCAGCCCCAGCATTTT.

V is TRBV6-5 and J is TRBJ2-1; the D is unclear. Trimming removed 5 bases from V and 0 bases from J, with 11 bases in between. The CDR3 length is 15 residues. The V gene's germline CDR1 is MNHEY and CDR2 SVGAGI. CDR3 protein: CASSVRPNSYNEQFF. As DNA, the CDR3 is TGTGCCAGCAGTGTGAGACCGAACTCCTACAATGAGCAGTTCTTC.

The DNA of the CDR3 is TGTGCCAGCAGTTGGACGCAACAAGAGACCCAGTACTTC. Its translation is CASSWTQQETQYF. The V gene is TRBV11-2, the J gene TRBJ2-5, with no clear D. The germline V gene has CDR1 SGHAT and CDR2 FQNNGV. The CDR3 contains 13 residues. V lost 6 bases and J lost 2, with 10 bases in between.

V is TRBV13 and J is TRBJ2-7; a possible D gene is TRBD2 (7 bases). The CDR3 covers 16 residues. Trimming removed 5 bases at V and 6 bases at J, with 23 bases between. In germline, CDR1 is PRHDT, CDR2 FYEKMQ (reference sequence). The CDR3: CASSPRGAGVRVEQYF. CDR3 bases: TGTGCCAGCAGCCCCCGGGGGGCAGGGGTTAGGGTCGAGCAGTACTTC.

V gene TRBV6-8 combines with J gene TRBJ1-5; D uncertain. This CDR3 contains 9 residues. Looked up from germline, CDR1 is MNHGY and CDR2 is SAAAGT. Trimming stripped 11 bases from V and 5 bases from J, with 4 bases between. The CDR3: CAVHQPQHF. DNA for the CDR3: TGTGCCGTTCATCAGCCCCAGCATTTT.

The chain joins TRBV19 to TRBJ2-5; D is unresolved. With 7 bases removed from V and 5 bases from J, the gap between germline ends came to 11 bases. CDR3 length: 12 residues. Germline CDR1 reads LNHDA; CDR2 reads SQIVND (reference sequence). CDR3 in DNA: TGTGCCAGTAATAGGCTACTGGAGACCCAGTACTTC. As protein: CASNRLLETQYF.

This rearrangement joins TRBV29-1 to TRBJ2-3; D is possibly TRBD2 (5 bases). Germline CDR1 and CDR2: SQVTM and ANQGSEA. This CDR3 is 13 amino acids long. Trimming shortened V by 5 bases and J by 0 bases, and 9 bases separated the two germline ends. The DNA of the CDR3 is TGCAGCGTTAAAGGGAGTAGCACAGATACGCAGTATTTT. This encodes CSVKGSSTDTQYF.

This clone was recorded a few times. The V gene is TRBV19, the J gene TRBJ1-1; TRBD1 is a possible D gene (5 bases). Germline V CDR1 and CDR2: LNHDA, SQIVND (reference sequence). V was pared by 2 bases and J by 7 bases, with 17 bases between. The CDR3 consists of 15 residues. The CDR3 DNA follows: TGTGCCAGTAGTATAACTACCATGGGGGGAGTTGAAGCTTTCTTT. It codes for CASSITTMGGVEAFF. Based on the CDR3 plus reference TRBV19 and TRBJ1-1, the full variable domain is DGGITQSPKYLFRKEGQNVTLSCEQNLNHDAMYWYRQDPGQGLRLIYYSQIVNDFQKGDIAEGYSVSREKKESFPLTVTSAQKNPTAFYLCASSITTMGGVEAFFGQGTRLTVV.

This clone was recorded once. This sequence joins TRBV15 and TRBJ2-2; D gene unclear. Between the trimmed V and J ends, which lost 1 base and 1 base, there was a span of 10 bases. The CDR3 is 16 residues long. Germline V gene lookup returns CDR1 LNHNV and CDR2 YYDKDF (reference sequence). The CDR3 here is CATSRGATENTGELFF. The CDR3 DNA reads TGTGCCACCAGCAGAGGTGCGACTGAGAACACCGGGGAGCTGTTTTTT.

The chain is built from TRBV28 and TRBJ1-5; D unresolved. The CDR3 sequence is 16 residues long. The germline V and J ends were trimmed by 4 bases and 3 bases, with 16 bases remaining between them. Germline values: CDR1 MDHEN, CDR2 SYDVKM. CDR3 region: CASSYFPAGHNQPQHF. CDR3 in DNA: TGTGCCAGCAGTTATTTTCCGGCAGGCCACAATCAGCCCCAGCATTTT.

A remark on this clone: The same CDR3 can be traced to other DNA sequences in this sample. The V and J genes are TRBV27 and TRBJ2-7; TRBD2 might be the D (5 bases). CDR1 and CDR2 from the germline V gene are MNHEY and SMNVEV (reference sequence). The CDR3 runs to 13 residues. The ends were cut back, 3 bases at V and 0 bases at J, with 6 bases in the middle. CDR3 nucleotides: TGTGCCAGCAGTTTGGCGGGCTCCTACGAGCAGTACTTC. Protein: CASSLAGSYEQYF.

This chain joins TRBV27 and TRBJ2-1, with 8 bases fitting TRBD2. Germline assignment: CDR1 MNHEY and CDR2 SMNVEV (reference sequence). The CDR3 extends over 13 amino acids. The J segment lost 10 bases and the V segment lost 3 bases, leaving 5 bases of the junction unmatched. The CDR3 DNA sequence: TGTGCCAGCAGTTTCCCCGGGGGGGGCGAGCAGTTCTTC. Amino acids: CASSFPGGGEQFF.

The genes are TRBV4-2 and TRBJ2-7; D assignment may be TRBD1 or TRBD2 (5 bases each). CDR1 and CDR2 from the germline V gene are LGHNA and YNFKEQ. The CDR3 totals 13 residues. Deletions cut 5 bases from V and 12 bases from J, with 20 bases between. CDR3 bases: TGTGCCAGCAGCTCCGGGACCGCCATAAACCCGTACTTC. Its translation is CASSSGTAINPYF.

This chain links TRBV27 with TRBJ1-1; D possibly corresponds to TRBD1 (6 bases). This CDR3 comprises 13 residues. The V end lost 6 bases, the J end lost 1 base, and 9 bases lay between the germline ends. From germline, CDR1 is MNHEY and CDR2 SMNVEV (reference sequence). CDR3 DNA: TGTGCCAGCAGGATACAGGGGAACACTGAAGCTTTCTTT. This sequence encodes CASRIQGNTEAFF.

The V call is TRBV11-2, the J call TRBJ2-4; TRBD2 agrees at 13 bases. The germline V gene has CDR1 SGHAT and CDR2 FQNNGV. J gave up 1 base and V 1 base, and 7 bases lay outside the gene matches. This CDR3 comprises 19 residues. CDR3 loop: CASSLGRVTSGGAKNIQYF. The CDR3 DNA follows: TGTGCCAGCAGCTTAGGCCGAGTGACTAGCGGGGGGGCCAAAAACATTCAGTACTTC.

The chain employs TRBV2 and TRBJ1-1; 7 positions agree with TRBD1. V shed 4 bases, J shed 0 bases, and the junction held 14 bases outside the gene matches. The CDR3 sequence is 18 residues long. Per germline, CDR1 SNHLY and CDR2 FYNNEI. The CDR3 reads CASSVTGSKGAMNTEAFF. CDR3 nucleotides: TGTGCCAGCAGTGTGACCGGGTCCAAGGGGGCTATGAACACTGAAGCTTTCTTT.

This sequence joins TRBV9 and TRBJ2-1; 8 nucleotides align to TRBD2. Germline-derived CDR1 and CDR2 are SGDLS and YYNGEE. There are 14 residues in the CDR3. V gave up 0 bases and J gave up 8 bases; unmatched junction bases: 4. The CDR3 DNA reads TGTGCCAGCAGCGTAGGGGGACTAGTTCATGAGCAGTTCTTC. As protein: CASSVGGLVHEQFF.

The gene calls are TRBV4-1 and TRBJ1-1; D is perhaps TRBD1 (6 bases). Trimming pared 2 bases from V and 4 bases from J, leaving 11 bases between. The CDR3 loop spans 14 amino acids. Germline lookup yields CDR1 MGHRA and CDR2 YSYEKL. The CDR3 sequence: CASSQPQGRTEAFF. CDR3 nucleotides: TGCGCCAGCAGCCAACCACAGGGACGCACTGAAGCTTTCTTT.

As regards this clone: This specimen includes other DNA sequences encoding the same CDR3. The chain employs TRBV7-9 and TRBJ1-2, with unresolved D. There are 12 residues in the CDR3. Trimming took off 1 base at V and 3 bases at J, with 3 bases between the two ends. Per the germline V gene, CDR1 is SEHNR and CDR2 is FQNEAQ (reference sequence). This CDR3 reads CASSLGDYGYTF. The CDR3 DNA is TGTGCCAGCAGCTTAGGGGACTATGGCTACACCTTC.

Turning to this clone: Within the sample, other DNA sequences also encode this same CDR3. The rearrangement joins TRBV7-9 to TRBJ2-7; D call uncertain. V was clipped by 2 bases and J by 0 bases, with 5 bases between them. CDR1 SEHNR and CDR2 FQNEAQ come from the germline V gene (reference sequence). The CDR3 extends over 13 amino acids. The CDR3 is CASSLPGSYEQYF. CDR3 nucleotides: TGTGCCAGCAGCTTACCGGGCTCCTACGAGCAGTACTTC.

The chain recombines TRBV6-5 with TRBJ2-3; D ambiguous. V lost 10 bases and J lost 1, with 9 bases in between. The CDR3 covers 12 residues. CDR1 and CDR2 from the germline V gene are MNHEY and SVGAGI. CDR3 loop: CATMEGTDTQYF. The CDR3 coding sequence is TGTGCCACCATGGAAGGCACAGATACGCAGTATTTT.

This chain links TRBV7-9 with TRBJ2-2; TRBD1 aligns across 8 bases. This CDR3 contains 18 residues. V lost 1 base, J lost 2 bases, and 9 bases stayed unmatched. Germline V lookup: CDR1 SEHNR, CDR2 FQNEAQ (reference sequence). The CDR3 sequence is CASSLVQGAASNTGELFF. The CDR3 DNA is TGTGCCAGCAGCTTAGTTCAGGGGGCGGCGAGTAACACCGGGGAGCTGTTTTTT.